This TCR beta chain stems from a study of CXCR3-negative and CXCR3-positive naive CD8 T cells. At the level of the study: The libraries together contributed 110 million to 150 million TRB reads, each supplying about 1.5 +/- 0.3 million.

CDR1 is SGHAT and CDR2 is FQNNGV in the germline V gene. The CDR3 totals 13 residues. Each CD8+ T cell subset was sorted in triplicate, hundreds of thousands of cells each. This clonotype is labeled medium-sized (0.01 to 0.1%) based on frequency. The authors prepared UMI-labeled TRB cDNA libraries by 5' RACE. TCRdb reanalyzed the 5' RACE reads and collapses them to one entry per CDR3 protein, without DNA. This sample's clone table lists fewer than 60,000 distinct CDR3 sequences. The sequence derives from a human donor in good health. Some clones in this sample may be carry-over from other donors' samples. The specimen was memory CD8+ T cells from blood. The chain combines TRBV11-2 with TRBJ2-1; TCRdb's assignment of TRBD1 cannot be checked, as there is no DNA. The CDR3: CASSLVGNDEQFF.